Detailed here is one TCR beta chain. J lost 4 bases, V lost 0 bases, and 3 bases had no gene match. Germline CDR1 GTSNPN, CDR2 SVGIG (reference sequence). CDR3 length: 15 amino acids. This sample was taken from a study of OX40 agonist ivuxolimab in advanced cancers. Sequenced by immunoSEQ multiplex PCR; TCRdb stores in-frame clones only, minus some. The sample consists of 20,000 or so clones, approximately 82% of them appearing once. The sample here was CD4+ or CD8+ T cells sorted from blood, taken in a trial of the OX40 agonist ivuxolimab. The chain carries TRBV30 and TRBJ1-2, with 12 positions matching TRBD1. This TCR came from an adult with an advanced solid tumor such as melanoma, head and neck, liver or kidney cancer. DNA of the CDR3: TGTGCCTGGAGTGTAGGGACAGGGGGCAGCTATGGCTACACCTTC. Amino acid sequence: CAWSVGTGGSYGYTF.